This T cell receptor beta chain was found in a study of T cells after posttransplantation cyclophosphamide. Study-level results: TRB clonality was highly associated with recipient CMV seropositivity and reactivation. Blood and skin or GI T cell repertoires showed limited TRB overlap.

In regard to this clone: The antigen is not known.

TCRdb's table, derived via immunoSEQ multiplex PCR, lists solely in-frame clones and lacks some. The sample comprises 45,000 or so clones, 92% of which are singletons, and around 3% rests with the top ten. Trimming took 2 bases from V and 6 from J, leaving 17 bases between them. Per the germline V gene, CDR1 is SGDLS and CDR2 is YYNGEE. CDR3 size: 16 residues. The sequence was obtained from a woman in her 50s in good health and a related stem cell transplant donor. This sequence joins TRBV9 and TRBJ2-2; the D is unclear. Source material: PBMCs. The CDR3 protein is CASSVRAEPGSGELFF. The CDR3 bases are TGTGCCAGCAGCGTCCGAGCCGAACCGGGTTCCGGGGAGCTGTTTTTT.